These 27 T cell receptor beta chains came from one sample sequenced in a study of blood T cells in healthy people across ages. A sample-barcoded 5' primer and a J-beta primer mix were used in a second PCR of roughly 7 to 11 cycles. TCRdb redid the calling of the 5' RACE reads with MiXCR, one entry per CDR3 protein. This sample yields about 1.8 million distinct CDR3 sequences, of which approximately 50% are seen a single time; less than 2.5% belongs to the top ten. The sequencing sample was made of blood. These TCRs come from a woman in her thirties or forties in good health.

This clonotype was picked up a small number of times. The chain has TRBV11-2 and TRBJ2-7, with 11 positions matching TRBD2. Trimming took 7 bases from V and 1 from J; bases not matched to a gene: 3. This CDR3 has 14 residues. Germline-derived CDR1 and CDR2 are SGHAT and FQNNGV. The CDR3 sequence: CASNRLAGSYEQYF. The CDR3 nucleotides are TGTGCCAGCAACAGACTAGCGGGATCCTACGAGCAGTACTTC.

The V call is TRBV10-3, the J call TRBJ2-5; the match to TRBD2 covers 14 bases. Per germline, CDR1 ENHRY and CDR2 SYGVKD. The V gene end was trimmed by 4 bases and the J gene end by 3 bases; junction bases not matched to a gene: 4. The CDR3 contains 16 residues. CDR3 protein: CAISVGLAGAEETQYF. CDR3 sequence (DNA): TGTGCCATCAGTGTGGGACTAGCGGGGGCGGAAGAGACCCAGTACTTC.

The V call is TRBV4-3, the J call TRBJ1-2, with D perhaps TRBD1 (5 bases). V was cut by 0 bases and J by 7 bases, with 12 bases left in between. CDR3 length: 14 amino acids. Germline CDR1 is LGHNA and CDR2 is YSLEER. CDR3 bases: TGCGCCAGCAGCCAAGATTGGACATCAGGTGGCTACACCTTC. It codes for CASSQDWTSGGYTF.

The chain is built from TRBV6-1 and TRBJ1-6; a possible D gene is TRBD1 (6 bases). This CDR3 has 14 residues. The V gene lost 10 bases and the J gene lost 5 bases, with 15 bases spanning the gap. The germline V gene encodes CDR1 MNHNS and CDR2 SASEGT. Here the CDR3 DNA reads TGTGCCACAATACAGGGACTTCATAATTCACCCCTCCACTTT. It is translated as CATIQGLHNSPLHF.

The table lists this clonotype with a count of one. This sequence joins TRBV11-2 and TRBJ2-5, with D possibly being TRBD2 (5 bases). Between the trimmed V and J ends, which lost 8 bases and 5 bases, there was a span of 24 bases. The CDR3 is 16 amino acids. CDR1 and CDR2 from the germline V gene are SGHAT and FQNNGV. The DNA of the CDR3 is TGTGCCAGCGGGGTTAGAGAGGGCGCCCTTGGCGAGACCCAGTACTTC. It encodes CASGVREGALGETQYF.

The CDR3, as DNA: TGTGCCAGTAGTATCCAGATGAGGACTAACTATGGCTACACCTTC. This translates into CASSIQMRTNYGYTF. J is TRBJ1-2 and V is TRBV19, with no clear D. Germline V gene lookup returns CDR1 LNHDA and CDR2 SQIVND (reference sequence). Trimming removed 3 bases from V and 0 bases from J, with 11 bases in between. This CDR3 has 15 amino acids.

The genes are TRBV25-1 and TRBJ2-7; the D gene is possibly TRBD1 (5 bases). V was cut by 5 bases and J by 4 bases, with 21 bases left in between. The CDR3 totals 16 residues. The germline CDR1 and CDR2 sequences are MGHDK and SYGVNS. CDR3 in amino acids: CASSQGLNLVPYEQYF. CDR3 coding DNA: TGTGCCAGCAGTCAGGGCCTGAATCTAGTGCCATACGAGCAGTACTTC.

The rearrangement uses TRBV14 and TRBJ1-1; TRBD1 matches 9 bases. The V gene end was trimmed by 4 bases and the J gene end by 0 bases; junction bases not matched to a gene: 9. CDR1 is SGHDN and CDR2 is FVKESK in the germline V gene. CDR3 length: 17 amino acids. CDR3 amino acids: CASSPPGQGIMNTEAFF. CDR3 in DNA: TGTGCCAGCAGCCCCCCGGGACAGGGAATCATGAACACTGAAGCTTTCTTT. The whole variable domain, remainder taken from reference TRBV14 and TRBJ1-1, is EAGVTQFPSHSVIEKGQTVTLRCDPISGHDNLYWYRRVMGKEIKFLLHFVKESKQDESGMPNNRFLAERTGGTYSTLKVQPAELEDSGVYFCASSPPGQGIMNTEAFFGQGTRLTVV.

The chain carries TRBV12-3 or TRBV12-4 and TRBJ2-7; D not certain. V was clipped by 6 bases and J by 6 bases, with 15 bases between them. This CDR3 is 13 amino acids long. This chain's CDR3 is CASRPTSFSEQYF. CDR3 coding DNA: TGTGCCAGCAGACCTACCTCTTTTTCCGAGCAGTACTTC.

The V call is TRBV20-1, the J call TRBJ2-1, with no clear D. V lost 4 bases and J 5 bases, leaving 15 bases between the germline ends. This CDR3 region has 14 residues. Germline V gene data show CDR1 as DFQATT and CDR2 as SNEGSKA (reference sequence). The chain's CDR3 is CSAISNIPNNEQFF. The DNA for the CDR3 is TGCAGTGCTATCTCGAACATCCCGAACAATGAGCAGTTCTTC.

V gene TRBV18 combines with J gene TRBJ2-1, with D perhaps matching TRBD1 or TRBD2 (5 bases each). CDR3 length: 15 residues. Germline V gene lookup returns CDR1 KGHSH and CDR2 LQKENI. V was shortened by 3 bases and J by 6 bases, with 15 bases between the two germline ends. CDR3 sequence: CASSPYTGTSNEQFF. DNA for the CDR3: TGTGCCAGCTCACCTTATACCGGGACCAGCAATGAGCAGTTCTTC.

Comment on this clonotype: One junction end does not reproduce the germline sequence, and a read error may be involved. The rearrangement joins TRBV7-7 to TRBJ2-5; the match to TRBD2 covers 11 bases. Germline V gives CDR1 SSHAT, CDR2 FNYEAQ (reference sequence). There are 15 residues in the CDR3. CDR3 region: CASSVGLADGETQYF. For the CDR3, the DNA is TGTGCTAGCAGCGTGGGACTAGCGGACGGAGAGACCCAGTACTTC.

This clonotype came up a few times. The chain's CDR3 is CASSLAGREVGSPLHF. Here the CDR3 DNA reads TGCGCCAGCAGCTTGGCCGGCAGGGAGGTAGGATCACCCCTCCACTTT. V and J are TRBV5-1 and TRBJ1-6; perhaps TRBD1 as D (5 bases). V dropped 0 bases and J dropped 10 bases, with 17 bases sitting between them. The CDR3 extends over 16 amino acids. The V gene's germline CDR1 is SGHRS and CDR2 YFSETQ.

The rearrangement joins TRBV11-2 to TRBJ2-7; 7 nucleotides align to TRBD1. The CDR3 has 15 residues. V lost 3 bases to trimming and J lost 7 bases; unmatched junction nucleotides: 12. Germline V gene data show CDR1 as SGHAT and CDR2 as FQNNGV. The chain's CDR3 is CASSFDRVTYNEQYF. CDR3 in DNA: TGTGCCAGCAGCTTCGACAGGGTAACTTACAATGAGCAGTACTTC.

The chain is built from TRBV6-2 or TRBV6-3 and TRBJ2-3; D is undetermined. Trimming shortened V by 0 bases and J by 6 bases, and 10 bases separated the two germline ends. Germline-derived CDR1 and CDR2 are MNHEY and SVGEGT. CDR3 size: 14 residues. CDR3 sequence reads: CASSYSLGPDTQYF. CDR3 in DNA: TGTGCCAGCAGTTACTCGCTAGGGCCCGATACGCAGTATTTT.

The CDR3 sequence is CASSQDAGEADTQYF. Written as DNA, the CDR3 is TGCGCCAGCAGCCAAGATGCGGGGGAGGCAGATACGCAGTATTTT. The chain joins TRBV4-3 to TRBJ2-3; 7 nucleotides line up with TRBD2. This CDR3 comprises 15 residues. V lost 0 bases to trimming and J lost 4 bases; unmatched junction nucleotides: 4. CDR1 and CDR2 (germline): LGHNA, YSLEER.

This clonotype appeared a few times. The chain employs TRBV5-1 and TRBJ2-4, with 14 bases aligning to TRBD2. The junction had 4 bases not matched to a gene; V was cut back by 4 bases and J by 4 bases. Germline V gene data show CDR1 as SGHRS and CDR2 as YFSETQ. The CDR3 length is 16 residues. The DNA of the CDR3 is TGCGCCAGCAGCGGTTGGACTAGCGGGGGGAAAAACATTCAGTACTTC. This translates into CASSGWTSGGKNIQYF. Supplemented by reference TRBV5-1 and TRBJ2-4, the full variable domain reads KAGVTQTPRYLIKTRGQQVTLSCSPISGHRSVSWYQQTPGQGLQFLFEYFSETQRNKGNFPGRFSGRQFSNSRSEMNVSTLELGDSALYLCASSGWTSGGKNIQYFGAGTRLSVL.

The chain recombines TRBV7-6 with TRBJ1-6; D gene unclear. The germline V gene has CDR1 SGHVS and CDR2 FNYEAQ. This CDR3 spans 14 amino acids. Trimming took 1 base from V and 9 from J, leaving 10 bases between them. CDR3 protein: CASSLGSLGSPLHF. CDR3 coding DNA: TGTGCCAGCAGCTTAGGAAGTCTGGGTTCACCCCTCCACTTT.

This chain joins TRBV5-1 and TRBJ2-1, with D possibly called TRBD1 or TRBD2 (6 bases each). Trimming left V 4 bases short and J 14 bases short, with 22 bases between. The germline CDR1 and CDR2 sequences are SGHRS and YFSETQ. This CDR3 has 14 amino acids. DNA for the CDR3: TGCGCCAGCAGCGTGGAAAGGGGGGCTCTCCGTAAGTTCTTC. Translation gives CASSVERGALRKFF.

This chain's CDR3 is CASSFTEKTGELFF. In DNA form, the CDR3 reads TGCGCCAGCAGCTTTACAGAGAAGACCGGGGAGCTGTTTTTT. The rearrangement joins TRBV5-1 to TRBJ2-2, with D uncertain. The CDR3 loop spans 14 amino acids. Germline CDR1 and CDR2: SGHRS and YFSETQ. Trimming cost V 2 bases and J 5 bases, with 10 bases left between them.

The sample holds many counts of this clonotype. The chain combines TRBV12-3 or TRBV12-4 with TRBJ2-5, with TRBD2 matching over 8 bases. This CDR3 is 13 amino acids long. The trim removed 6 bases at V and 3 bases at J, leaving 3 bases unmatched. CDR3 amino acids: CASSFSGEETQYF. CDR3 nucleotide sequence: TGTGCCAGCAGCTTTAGCGGGGAAGAGACCCAGTACTTC.

V and J are TRBV18 and TRBJ2-3; 9 bases match TRBD2. This CDR3 comprises 18 residues. Germline trimming cut 5 bases from V and 0 bases from J; bases unmatched to any gene: 12. CDR1 KGHSH and CDR2 LQKENI come from the germline V gene. CDR3 DNA sequence: TGTGCCAGCTCATACCTCGGTACTAGCGGGTCGAGCACAGATACGCAGTATTTT. Its translation: CASSYLGTSGSSTDTQYF. Filled out from reference TRBV18 and TRBJ2-3, the complete variable domain reads NAGVMQNPRHLVRRRGQEARLRCSPMKGHSHVYWYRQLPEEGLKFMVYLQKENIIDESGMPKERFSAEFPKEGPSILRIQQVVRGDSAAYFCASSYLGTSGSSTDTQYFGPGTRLTVL.

This chain connects TRBV9 to TRBJ2-7; D is tentatively TRBD1 or TRBD2 (6 bases each). The CDR3 length is 16 residues. CDR1 and CDR2 (germline): SGDLS, YYNGEE. Deletions cut 4 bases from V and 3 bases from J, with 20 bases between. CDR3 coding DNA: TGTGCCAGCAGCTTCGCAAGGGGGACTGGCCACTACGAGCAGTACTTC. Translation gives CASSFARGTGHYEQYF.

This clonotype was observed a few times. The rearrangement links TRBV20-1 to TRBJ2-5, with a tentative D call TRBD1 (6 bases). The end of the DNA is better explained by TRBJ2-7, so the J call may be wrong. The germline V gene encodes CDR1 DFQATT and CDR2 SNEGSKA (reference sequence). CDR3 length: 15 residues. CDR3 in DNA: TGCAGTGCAGACGGGACAAGCCCAGAACCCTACGAGCAGTACTTC. Translating it yields CSADGTSPEPYEQYF.

This chain connects TRBV29-1 to TRBJ2-7, with D perhaps TRBD1 (5 bases). Germline V gives CDR1 SQVTM, CDR2 ANQGSEA. This CDR3 spans 15 amino acids. V dropped 5 bases and J dropped 3 bases, with 20 bases sitting between them. DNA of the CDR3: TGCAGCGTTATTCCTCAGGGTACTTCCCGCTACGAGCAGTACTTC. Encoded protein: CSVIPQGTSRYEQYF.

The chain uses TRBV7-2 and TRBJ1-1; D remains ambiguous. In germline, CDR1 is SGHTA, CDR2 FQGNSA. The CDR3 has 14 residues. Deletions cut 0 bases from V and 5 bases from J, with 10 bases between. The CDR3 region is CASSLAGSWTEAFF. The CDR3, as DNA: TGTGCCAGCAGCTTAGCGGGGAGTTGGACTGAAGCTTTCTTT.

The sample holds a few counts of this clonotype. The chain recombines TRBV6-2 or TRBV6-3 with TRBJ2-3; D tentatively fits TRBD1 or TRBD2 (5 bases each). V lost 5 bases and J lost 4, with 13 bases in between. Germline loops: CDR1 MNHEY, CDR2 SVGEGT. This CDR3 has 14 amino acids. The CDR3 protein is CASSQSGTADTQYF. The CDR3 nucleotides read TGTGCCAGCAGTCAATCCGGGACGGCAGATACGCAGTATTTT.